This T cell receptor (beta chain) was recorded in a study of cytomegalovirus exposure and HLA in healthy donors. V lost 0 bases to trimming and J lost 8 bases, with 14 bases between them. This CDR3 region has 14 residues. In germline, CDR1 is SGHDT, CDR2 YYEEEE. This clone has more than one count but fewer than ten. The PCR had 60 Vbeta and 13 Jbeta primers. Only in-frame clones appear in the TCRdb table, and some are missing; sequencing was by immunoSEQ multiplex PCR. The sample has 200,000 to 300,000 clones; over 75% are singletons. The chain links TRBV5-6 to TRBJ1-2; no definite D call. This receptor was obtained from a boy aged 5-17 years in good health and CMV-seronegative. Material for sequencing was PBMCs. The CDR3 coding sequence is TGTGCCAGCAGCTTGGCCGGCCGGGTGTGGGGCTACACCTTC. It yields the protein CASSLAGRVWGYTF.